These T cell receptor beta chains were read from a single sample in a study of blood T cell repertoires in COVID-19. Clones were read by immunoSEQ multiplex PCR, and TCRdb kept only the in-frame ones, dropping some. In the table there are roughly 85,000 clones, roughly 73% of which are singletons. The sample taken for sequencing was peripheral blood. Every receptor here comes from a human donor in a cohort sampled during active COVID-19. CDR3s include the opening cysteine and the closing phenylalanine or tryptophan. Each record gives: J gene, clone size, CDR3 length, V gene, D gene, CDR3 DNA, CDR3 protein. The D gene is left open where the match is weak. The size of a clone is reported for some rows only, either as once, few or many, or as a class for expanded clones.

TRBJ2-7	-	11	TRBV12-3/TRBV12-4	-	TGTGCCAGCAGAGGACGGGGCGAGCAGTACTTC	CASRGRGEQYF
TRBJ1-3	-	18	TRBV9	TRBD1	TGTGCCAGCAGCGCGGGGGGTCAGGGGGCCTTCTCTGGAAACACCATATATTTT	CASSAGGQGAFSGNTIYF
TRBJ2-2	few	16	TRBV24-1	TRBD1	TGTGCCACCAGTGATAGAGGGGGCGCGAACACCGGGGAGCTGTTTTTT	CATSDRGGANTGELFF
TRBJ2-1	-	13	TRBV5-8	-	TGTGCCAGCAGCTTGGCGGCGGGCCTGGAGCAGTTCTTC	CASSLAAGLEQFF
TRBJ2-7	-	13	TRBV2	-	TGTGCCAGCAGGAACCGGGACACCTACGAGCAGTACTTC	CASRNRDTYEQYF
TRBJ2-7	-	14	TRBV18	TRBD1	TGTGCCAGCTCACCCGGGACAGGGTCTGACGAGCAGTACTTC	CASSPGTGSDEQYF
TRBJ1-2	many	13	TRBV11-3	TRBD1	TGTGCCAGCAGCCCCGACGGGGGACAGGGGGCCGCGTTC	CASSPDGGQGAAF
TRBJ2-7	-	14	TRBV4-1	TRBD1	TGCGCCAGCAGGGACACGGGACAGACCTACGAGCAGTACTTC	CASRDTGQTYEQYF
TRBJ2-7	-	14	TRBV9	TRBD2	TGTGCCAGCAGCGTTGCGGGGGGGCCCTCCGAGCAGTACTTC	CASSVAGGPSEQYF
TRBJ2-3	-	17	TRBV15	TRBD1	TGTGCCACCAGCAGAGGAACACAGGGGCCGGGCACAGATACGCAGTATTTT	CATSRGTQGPGTDTQYF
TRBJ2-3	-	14	TRBV5-4	-	TGTGCCAGCAGCTTCTGGCAGGGAACAGATACGCAGTATTTT	CASSFWQGTDTQYF
TRBJ1-1	-	13	TRBV7-9	-	TGTGCCAGCAGTTTCACAGGGTTTACTGAAGCTTTCTTT	CASSFTGFTEAFF
TRBJ2-7	-	15	TRBV6-5	TRBD2	TGTGCCAGCAGTCTTACTAGCGGGGGAGTATACGAGCAGTACTTC	CASSLTSGGVYEQYF
TRBJ2-3	-	15	TRBV4-3	TRBD1	TGCGCCAGCAGCCCCCGGGACAGGGGGACAGATACGCAGTATTTT	CASSPRDRGTDTQYF
TRBJ2-7	few	14	TRBV6-1	-	TGTGCCAGCAGTGAAGGGGGGACAATCTACGAGCAGTACTTC	CASSEGGTIYEQYF
TRBJ1-2	-	16	TRBV7-3	TRBD1	TGTGCCAGCACCGTACAGGGGGCGTCCGATATTAGTGGCTACACCTTC	CASTVQGASDISGYTF